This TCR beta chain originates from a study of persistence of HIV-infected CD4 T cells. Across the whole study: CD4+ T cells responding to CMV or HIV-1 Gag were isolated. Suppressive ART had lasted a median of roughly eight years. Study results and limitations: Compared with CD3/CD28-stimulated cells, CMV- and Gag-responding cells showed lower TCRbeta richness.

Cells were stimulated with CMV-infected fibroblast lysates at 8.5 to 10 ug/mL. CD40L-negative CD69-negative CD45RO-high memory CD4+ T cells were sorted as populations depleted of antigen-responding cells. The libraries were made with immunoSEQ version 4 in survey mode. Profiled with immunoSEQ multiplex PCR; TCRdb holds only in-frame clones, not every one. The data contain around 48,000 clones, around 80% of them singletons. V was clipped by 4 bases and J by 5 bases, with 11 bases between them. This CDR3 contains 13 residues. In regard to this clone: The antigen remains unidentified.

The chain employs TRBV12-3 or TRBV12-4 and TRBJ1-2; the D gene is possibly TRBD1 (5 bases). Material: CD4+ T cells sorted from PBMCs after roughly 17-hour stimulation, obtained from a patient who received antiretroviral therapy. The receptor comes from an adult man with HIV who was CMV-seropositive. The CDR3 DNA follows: TGTGCCAGCAGTTCCGACAGACCTTATGGCTACACCTTC. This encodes CASSSDRPYGYTF.